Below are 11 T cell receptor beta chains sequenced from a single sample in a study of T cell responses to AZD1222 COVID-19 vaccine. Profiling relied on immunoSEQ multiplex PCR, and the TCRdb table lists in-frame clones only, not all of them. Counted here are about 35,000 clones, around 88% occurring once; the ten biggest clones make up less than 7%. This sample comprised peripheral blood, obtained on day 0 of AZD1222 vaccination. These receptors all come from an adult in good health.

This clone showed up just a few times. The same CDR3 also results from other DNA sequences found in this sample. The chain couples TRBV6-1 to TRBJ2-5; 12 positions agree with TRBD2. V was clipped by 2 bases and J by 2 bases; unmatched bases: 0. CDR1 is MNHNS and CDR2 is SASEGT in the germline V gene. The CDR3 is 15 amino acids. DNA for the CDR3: TGTGCCAGCAGTGAACTAGCGGGGGGGCAAGAGACCCAGTACTTC. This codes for CASSELAGGQETQYF.

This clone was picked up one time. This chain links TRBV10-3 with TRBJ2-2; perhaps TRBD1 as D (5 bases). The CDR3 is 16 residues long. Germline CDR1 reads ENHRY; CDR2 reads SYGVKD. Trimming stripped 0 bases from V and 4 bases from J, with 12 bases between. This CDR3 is CAISESRQGSTGELFF. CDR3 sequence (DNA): TGTGCCATCAGTGAGTCGAGGCAGGGTAGCACCGGGGAGCTGTTTTTT.

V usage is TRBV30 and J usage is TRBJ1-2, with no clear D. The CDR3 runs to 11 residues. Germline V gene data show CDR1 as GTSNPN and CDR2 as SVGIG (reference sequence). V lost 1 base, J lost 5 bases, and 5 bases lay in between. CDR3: CAWSAKYGYTF. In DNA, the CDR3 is TGTGCCTGGAGTGCCAAATATGGCTACACCTTC.

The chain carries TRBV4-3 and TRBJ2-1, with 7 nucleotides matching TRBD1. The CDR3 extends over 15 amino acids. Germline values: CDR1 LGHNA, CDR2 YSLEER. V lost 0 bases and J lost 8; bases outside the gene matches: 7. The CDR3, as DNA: TGCGCCAGCAGCCAAGAAAGGGGCACAGGGGATGAGCAGTTCTTC. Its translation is CASSQERGTGDEQFF.

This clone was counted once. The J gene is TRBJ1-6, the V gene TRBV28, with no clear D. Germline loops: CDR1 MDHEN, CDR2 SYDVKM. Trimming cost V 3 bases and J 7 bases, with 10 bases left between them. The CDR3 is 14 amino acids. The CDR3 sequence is CASSLVGLNSPLHF. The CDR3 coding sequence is TGTGCCAGCAGTTTGGTAGGGTTGAATTCACCCCTCCACTTT.

CDR3 DNA: TGTGCCAGCAGTGAGGGACAGGGGTTCGCCGGGGAGCTGTTTTTT. This encodes CASSEGQGFAGELFF. V usage is TRBV6-4 and J usage is TRBJ2-2, with 10 bases fitting TRBD1. The V segment lost 3 bases and the J segment 6 bases; nucleotides outside the gene matches: 4. This CDR3 is built from 15 residues. Germline CDR1 is MRHNA and CDR2 is SNTAGT.

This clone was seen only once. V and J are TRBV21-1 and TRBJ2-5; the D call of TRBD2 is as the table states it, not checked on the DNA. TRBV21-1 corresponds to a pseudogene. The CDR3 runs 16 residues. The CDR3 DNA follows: TGTGCCAGCAGCAAAGACGGTCTCCCGAGGGAAGAGACCCAGTACTTC. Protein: CASSKDGLPREETQYF.

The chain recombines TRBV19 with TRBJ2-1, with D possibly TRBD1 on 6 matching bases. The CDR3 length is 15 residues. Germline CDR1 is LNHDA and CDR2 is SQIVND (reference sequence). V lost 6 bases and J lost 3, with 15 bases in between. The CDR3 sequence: CASSTKQGYYNEQFF. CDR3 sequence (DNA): TGTGCCAGTAGCACTAAACAGGGCTACTACAATGAGCAGTTCTTC.

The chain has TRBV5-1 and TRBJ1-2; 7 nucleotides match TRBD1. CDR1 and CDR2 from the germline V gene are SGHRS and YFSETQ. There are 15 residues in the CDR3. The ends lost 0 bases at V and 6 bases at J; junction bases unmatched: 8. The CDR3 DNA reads TGCGCCAGCAGCTTGGGAAGAACAGGGGATCATGGCTACACCTTC. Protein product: CASSLGRTGDHGYTF.

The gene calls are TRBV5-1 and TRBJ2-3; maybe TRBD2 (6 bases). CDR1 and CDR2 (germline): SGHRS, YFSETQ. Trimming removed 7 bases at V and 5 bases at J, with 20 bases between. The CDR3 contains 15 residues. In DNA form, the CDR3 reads TGCGCCAGCGATTTCCGAGGCGGGGTTGGAGATACGCAGTATTTT. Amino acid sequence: CASDFRGGVGDTQYF.

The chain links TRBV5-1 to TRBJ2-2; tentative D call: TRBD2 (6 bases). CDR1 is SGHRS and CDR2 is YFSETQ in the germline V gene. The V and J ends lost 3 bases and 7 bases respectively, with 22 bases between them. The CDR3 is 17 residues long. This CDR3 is CASSSSAGRSIDGELFF. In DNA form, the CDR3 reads TGCGCCAGCAGCTCCAGCGCGGGGAGGTCCATCGACGGGGAGCTGTTTTTT.